These T cell receptor beta chains were read from a single sample in a study of blood T cell repertoires in COVID-19. Sequencing was performed with immunoSEQ multiplex PCR; in TCRdb, only in-frame clones are kept and a portion is missing. Here the sample spans 100,000 to 150,000 clones, around nine tenths being singletons. Sequencing was performed on peripheral blood. Every receptor here comes from a man in his 60s with COVID-19, enrolled during active disease. CDR3s include the opening cysteine and the closing phenylalanine or tryptophan. D genes are given only for firm matches. Not all rows give a size; the values are once, few, many and, for expanded clones, a class.

TRBJ1-2 | TRBV9 | TRBD1 | NA | 14 | TGTGCCAGCAGCTCAGGACAGGAGGCCTATGGCTACACCTTC | CASSSGQEAYGYTF
TRBJ2-5 | TRBV6-2/TRBV6-3 | NA | NA | 17 | TGTGCCAGCAGTTATAAACAGTCAGGGTATTATTCGGAGACCCAGTACTTC | CASSYKQSGYYSETQYF
TRBJ1-3 | TRBV5-8 | TRBD1 | NA | 19 | TGTGCCAGCAGCCTCCTTTTCGGGACAGGGGCATTGACTGGAAACACCATATATTTT | CASSLLFGTGALTGNTIYF
TRBJ2-7 | TRBV7-2 | TRBD1 | NA | 14 | TGTGCCAGCAGCTCATCGACAGGGTCGTACGAGCAGTACTTC | CASSSSTGSYEQYF
TRBJ2-2 | TRBV6-5 | NA | NA | 15 | TGTGCCAGCACCCCCAGGGACATCAACACCGGGGAGCTGTTTTTT | CASTPRDINTGELFF
TRBJ2-2 | TRBV7-9 | TRBD2 | NA | 18 | TGTGCCAGCAGCCTGGGACTAGCGGGGGGCCGCGTCCGCGGGGAGCTGTTTTTT | CASSLGLAGGRVRGELFF
TRBJ1-3 | TRBV24-1 | TRBD1 | once | 17 | TGTGCCACCAGTGATGGGACAGGGACGCCAGCTGGAAACACCATATATTTT | CATSDGTGTPAGNTIYF
TRBJ2-1 | TRBV6-4 | NA | NA | 13 | TGTGCCAGCAGTCAGGAAGTATACAATGAGCAGTTCTTC | CASSQEVYNEQFF
TRBJ1-1 | TRBV2 | NA | NA | 14 | TGTGCCAGCAGTGAAGACCGGGGGAGCACTGAAGCTTTCTTT | CASSEDRGSTEAFF
TRBJ2-7 | TRBV5-4 | TRBD2 | NA | 16 | TGTGCCAGCAGCTTGGGAGGTAGCGGGGGTACCTACGAGCAGTACTTC | CASSLGGSGGTYEQYF
TRBJ1-6 | TRBV10-3 | NA | NA | 13 | TGTGCCATCAGGTCGTCCGGGAATTCACCCCTCCACTTT | CAIRSSGNSPLHF
TRBJ2-1 | TRBV14 | TRBD2 | NA | 13 | TGTGCCAGCAGCCAAGATCTCAGGGAGGGACGGTTCTTC | CASSQDLREGRFF
TRBJ2-7 | TRBV28 | TRBD1 | NA | 17 | TGTGCCAGCAGTTTATTTCTACCGGGACAGGGTTTCTACGAGCAGTACTTC | CASSLFLPGQGFYEQYF
TRBJ2-5 | TRBV30 | TRBD1 | NA | 12 | TGTGCCTGGAGTAGACAGGGAGAGACCCAGTACTTC | CAWSRQGETQYF
TRBJ1-2 | TRBV9 | NA | once | 13 | TGTGCCAGCAGCGTAGGAACGGGAACCGGCTACACCTTC | CASSVGTGTGYTF
TRBJ1-1 | TRBV3-1/TRBV3-2 | TRBD1 | NA | 13 | TGTGCCAGCAGCCCCCCAGGGGGCACTGAAGCTTTCTTT | CASSPPGGTEAFF
TRBJ1-2 | TRBV18 | NA | NA | 15 | TGTGCCAGCTCACCAAGATTGGAGGCCCGTGATGGCTACACCTTC | CASSPRLEARDGYTF
TRBJ2-7 | TRBV30 | TRBD1 | NA | 13 | TGTGCCCGCGCGGGACAGGGTCCCTACGAGCAGTACTTC | CARAGQGPYEQYF
TRBJ1-1 | TRBV19 | TRBD1 | NA | 17 | TGTGCCAGTAGTCCCTGGGGGGGACAGGCCTTACACACTGAAGCTTTCTTT | CASSPWGGQALHTEAFF
TRBJ1-1 | TRBV9 | NA | NA | 13 | TGTGCCAGCAGCCCCGCGAGGGACACTGAAGCTTTCTTT | CASSPARDTEAFF
TRBJ1-5 | TRBV6-2/TRBV6-3 | NA | NA | 14 | TGTGCCAGCAGTTACGGGGAGTCCGATCAGCCCCAGCATTTT | CASSYGESDQPQHF
TRBJ1-5 | TRBV7-6 | NA | NA | 15 | TGTGCCAGCAGCTCGGGTCAGGGACTTAATCAGCCCCAGCATTTT | CASSSGQGLNQPQHF
TRBJ2-1 | TRBV7-3 | TRBD2 | once | 16 | TGTGCCAGCAGCTCAAGAGAGCGGGGGGCGTACAATGAGCAGTTCTTC | CASSSRERGAYNEQFF
TRBJ2-7 | TRBV2 | NA | NA | 15 | TGTGCCAGCAGTGAAGCAAGGGCCGGGAGTGACGAGCAGTACTTC | CASSEARAGSDEQYF
TRBJ1-5 | TRBV7-9 | NA | NA | 14 | TGTGCTATTGCCAGGGGTGAGGGCAATCAGCCCCAGCATTTT | CAIARGEGNQPQHF
TRBJ2-6 | TRBV19 | TRBD2 | NA | 15 | TGTGCCAGTAGAGCGGGAGACTCTGGGGCCAACGTCCTGACTTTC | CASRAGDSGANVLTF
TRBJ1-2 | TRBV12-3/TRBV12-4 | NA | NA | 13 | TGTGCCAGCAGCCCCAGGGTCGACTATGGCTACACCTTC | CASSPRVDYGYTF
TRBJ1-1 | TRBV9 | NA | NA | 16 | TGTGCCAGCAGCGTAGGAGTGGGGCAAGCGAACACTGAAGCTTTCTTT | CASSVGVGQANTEAFF
TRBJ2-4 | TRBV5-4 | TRBD1 | NA | 14 | TGTGCCAGCAGCGGCCCGGGACAGGAAAACATTCAGTACTTC | CASSGPGQENIQYF
TRBJ2-5 | TRBV29-1 | NA | NA | 13 | TGCAGCGTTGAAAGAGTGGAGGGGGAGACCCAGTACTTC | CSVERVEGETQYF
TRBJ2-5 | TRBV2 | NA | NA | 16 | TGTGCCAGCAGGGAGTGGGCAGGGTGGGTCCAAGAGACCCAGTACTTC | CASREWAGWVQETQYF